What follows are 14 T cell receptor beta chains derived from one specimen sequenced in a study of blood T cells in healthy people across ages. A J-beta primer mix and a sample-barcoded 5' primer were used in a second PCR of roughly 6 to 11 cycles. TCRdb re-derived calls from the 5' RACE reads in MiXCR, one entry per CDR3 protein. The sample shows approximately 690,000 distinct CDR3 sequences, 40% to 45% of them seen only once. The specimen sequenced was blood. These receptors came from a man older than 75 in good health.

Only a few counts were recorded for this clonotype. The chain recombines TRBV4-3 with TRBJ1-4; 7 bases match TRBD1. CDR1 is LGHNA, CDR2 YSLEER, per germline. The CDR3 covers 16 residues. V lost 1 base and J lost 7; bases outside the gene matches: 9. The CDR3 nucleotides are TGCGCCAGCAGCCAAGCCCCCGTTCAGGGGGGTGAAAAACTGTTTTTT. It translates to CASSQAPVQGGEKLFF.

This clonotype has a handful of counts. The genes are TRBV11-2 and TRBJ2-1; 7 bases are a match to TRBD2. With V trimmed by 0 bases and J by 8 bases, 4 bases remained unmatched. Germline V gene sequence: CDR1 SGHAT, CDR2 FQNNGV. The CDR3 runs 14 residues. The CDR3 bases are TGTGCCAGCAGCTTAGATCGCGGGGGTCATGAGCAGTTCTTC. Translation gives CASSLDRGGHEQFF. Drawing the rest from reference TRBV11-2 and TRBJ2-1, the complete variable domain is EAGVAQSPRYKIIEKRQSVAFWCNPISGHATLYWYQQILGQGPKLLIQFQNNGVVDDSQLPKDRFSAERLKGVDSTLKIQPAKLEDSAVYLCASSLDRGGHEQFFGPGTRLTVL.

This clonotype turned up a few times. The chain combines TRBV7-2 with TRBJ1-1; tentative D call: TRBD1 (6 bases). CDR3 length: 17 amino acids. Trimming removed 7 bases at V and 0 bases at J, with 21 bases between. Germline V CDR1 and CDR2: SGHTA, FQGNSA. The CDR3 DNA reads TGTGCCAGCAAGACCCCGGGGGGCGGAGGAATGAACACTGAAGCTTTCTTT. This translates into CASKTPGGGGMNTEAFF.

The chain carries TRBV6-1 and TRBJ2-3; D perhaps matches TRBD2 (6 bases). Trimming took off 6 bases at V and 0 bases at J, with 16 bases between the two ends. Germline V gene lookup returns CDR1 MNHNS and CDR2 SASEGT. The CDR3 covers 16 residues. The CDR3 sequence: CASRDNVGGSTDTQYF. The CDR3 DNA is TGTGCCAGCAGAGATAATGTGGGGGGTAGCACAGATACGCAGTATTTT.

In the case of this clonotype: One junction end disagrees with the germline gene, perhaps due to a read error. V and J are TRBV20-1 and TRBJ2-3; TRBD2 might be the D (5 bases). This CDR3 spans 15 amino acids. The germline gives CDR1 DFQATT, CDR2 SNEGSKA (reference sequence). The CDR3 nucleotides are TGCAGTGCTCGAAAAGGCGCGGGTCCCACAGATGCGCAGTATTTT. Translating it yields CSARKGAGPTDAQYF.

The chain has TRBV6-4 and TRBJ2-7, with 13 bases matching TRBD2. CDR1 and CDR2 from the germline V gene are MRHNA and SNTAGT. This CDR3 is 19 amino acids long. The V gene end was trimmed by 0 bases and the J gene end by 7 bases; junction bases not matched to a gene: 15. CDR3 sequence: CASSDSSGLAGSTDNEQYF. CDR3 DNA sequence: TGTGCCAGCAGTGACTCTTCGGGACTAGCGGGAAGTACCGACAATGAGCAGTACTTC.

This clonotype has only a few counts. The rearrangement joins TRBV10-3 to TRBJ2-3; D may correspond to TRBD1 or TRBD2 (6 bases each). This CDR3 is 15 amino acids long. V lost 0 bases and J lost 6, with 13 bases in between. From germline, CDR1 is ENHRY and CDR2 SYGVKD. The CDR3 loop is CAISESGGAWDTQYF. Written as DNA, the CDR3 is TGTGCCATCAGTGAGTCGGGGGGCGCGTGGGATACGCAGTATTTT.

The gene calls are TRBV20-1 and TRBJ2-5, with TRBD2 matching 7 bases. V dropped 0 bases and J dropped 11; count of bases not matched to a gene: 12. The CDR3 is 14 amino acids. Germline CDR1 DFQATT, CDR2 SNEGSKA (reference sequence). CDR3 in DNA: TGCAGTGCTAGAGAACTAGCGAGCGGCGATGAGCAGTACTTC. Protein: CSARELASGDEQYF.

This clonotype was seen more than once but under ten times. This sequence joins TRBV7-2 and TRBJ2-7; no reliable D call. The J call may be wrong; the DNA end is better matched by TRBJ2-5. CDR1 is SGHTA and CDR2 is FQGNSA in the germline V gene. The CDR3 sequence is 14 residues long. Here the CDR3 DNA reads TGTGCCAGCAGCTTTCCGGGCCCCACGGAGACCCAGTACTTC. Residues: CASSFPGPTETQYF.

V and J are TRBV6-2 or TRBV6-3 and TRBJ2-5; 9 nucleotides match TRBD2. The CDR3 loop spans 13 amino acids. The J segment lost 7 bases and the V segment lost 6 bases, leaving 6 bases of the junction unmatched. In germline, CDR1 is MNHEY, CDR2 SVGEGT. The CDR3 nucleotides are TGTGCCAGCAGCTGGACAGCGGGGGGGACCCAGTACTTC. Translation gives CASSWTAGGTQYF.

This CDR3 is CASSLKGEVQETQYF. CDR3 sequence (DNA): TGCGCCAGCAGCTTGAAAGGGGAGGTACAAGAGACCCAGTACTTC. The chain has TRBV5-1 and TRBJ2-5; a possible D gene is TRBD2 (6 bases). The germline V gene has CDR1 SGHRS and CDR2 YFSETQ. With 1 base removed from V and 2 bases from J, the gap between germline ends came to 12 bases. This CDR3 is 15 amino acids long.

The rearrangement joins TRBV6-2 or TRBV6-3 to TRBJ1-2; D ambiguous. Germline CDR1 and CDR2: MNHEY and SVGEGT. V lost 2 bases, J lost 7 bases, and 17 bases lay in between. The CDR3 totals 15 residues. The CDR3 loop is CASSYPPDGYVGYTF. CDR3 DNA sequence: TGTGCCAGCAGTTACCCACCGGACGGTTATGTTGGCTACACCTTC.

The chain links TRBV6-2 or TRBV6-3 to TRBJ2-1; tentative D call: TRBD2 (6 bases). V was pared by 2 bases and J by 9 bases, with 20 bases between. Germline CDR1 is MNHEY and CDR2 is SVGEGT. CDR3 size: 16 residues. CDR3 nucleotides: TGTGCCAGCAGTTACATCCCAGCGGGTGGGATGGTTGAGCAGTTCTTC. Translation gives CASSYIPAGGMVEQFF.

This clonotype was observed a handful of times. The chain couples TRBV5-1 to TRBJ2-1; no clear D gene. V was trimmed by 6 bases and J by 10 bases, leaving 20 bases between them. Germline CDR1 is SGHRS and CDR2 is YFSETQ. This CDR3 has 14 residues. CDR3 in amino acids: CASTILTDTREQFF. The DNA for the CDR3 is TGCGCCAGCACTATCCTAACCGACACCCGAGAGCAGTTCTTC.